Sequencing of this T cell receptor beta chain was carried out in a study of PD-1 blockade in classical Hodgkin lymphoma. Study findings and constraints: Some patients began nivolumab under 1 year after ASCT. These patients were excluded from later analyses.

Some clones are missing from TCRdb's copy, which holds only in-frame ones; the method was immunoSEQ multiplex PCR. The sample shows approximately 44,000 clones, approximately 83% of them seen only once. In regard to this clone: Its matching antigen is unknown.

Every patient experienced relapse after autologous stem cell transplantation, and brentuximab vedotin exposure varied. The sample was peripheral blood mononuclear cells (PBMCs), taken at baseline. This receptor was taken from a human donor with classical Hodgkin lymphoma.

CDR3 sequence (DNA): TGTGCCAGCAGCCCCCCTAGCGGGAGGTCCTACGAGCAGTACTTC. Translating it yields CASSPPSGRSYEQYF. V is TRBV7-9 and J is TRBJ2-5, with 11 bases aligning to TRBD2. Near its end, the DNA agrees better with TRBJ2-7, so the J call may be wrong. The CDR3 extends over 15 amino acids. Germline-derived CDR1 and CDR2 are SEHNR and FQNEAQ (reference sequence).